This paragraph covers one T cell receptor (beta chain) sequence. The data were taken from a study of blood T cell repertoires in COVID-19. Study details: The United States, Italy and Spain provided the acute and convalescent COVID-19 samples. PBMCs, B-cell-depleted T cells, or T cells provided the cDNA or gDNA that made up the material.

The CDR3 extends over 18 amino acids. V was shortened by 0 bases and J by 0 bases, with 16 bases between the two germline ends. Looked up from germline, CDR1 is SGHDT and CDR2 is YYEEEE. Clones were sequenced by immunoSEQ multiplex PCR, and TCRdb holds only the in-frame ones, with some missing. This table has some 39,000 clones, approximately 73% appearing once. This TCR derives from a man at least 80 years old with acute or convalescent COVID-19. This chain connects TRBV5-6 to TRBJ2-4, with TRBD1 as a possible D gene (6 bases). Input material: peripheral blood. The CDR3 bases are TGTGCCAGCAGCTTGGAACAGGGATTTTCCATAGCCAAAAACATTCAGTACTTC. Encoded protein: CASSLEQGFSIAKNIQYF.